The entry below gives a single TCR beta chain sequence along with its context. The sample comes from a study of control samples from healthy donors and cancer patients. This table comes from immunoSEQ multiplex PCR, and its TCRdb copy is limited to in-frame clones, with some not included. The sample holds 120,000 to 150,000 clones, 94% seen once. There are 16 residues in the CDR3. Germline V CDR1 and CDR2: MNHEY, SMNVEV (reference sequence). V was trimmed by 6 bases and J by 4 bases, leaving 19 bases between them. The chain links TRBV27 to TRBJ2-1, with D possibly TRBD1 on 6 matching bases. The sequenced sample consisted of blood. This receptor was taken from a man aged 40-55 years in good health. The CDR3 sequence: CASSLTGIGLYNEQFF. The CDR3 nucleotides are TGTGCCAGCAGCCTCACAGGGATAGGACTTTACAATGAGCAGTTCTTC.